A single sample gave rise to the 13 T cell receptor beta chains below, sequenced in a study of control samples from healthy donors and cancer patients. Clones were read by immunoSEQ multiplex PCR, and TCRdb kept only the in-frame ones, dropping some. The sample holds tens of thousands of clones, 84% seen once. The sample comprised blood. These receptor sequences come from a man aged 50 to 59 in good health.

The rearrangement uses TRBV11-3 and TRBJ2-1; D uncertain. The V end was cut by 5 bases, the J end by 6 bases, with 11 bases between. From germline, CDR1 is SGHNT and CDR2 YENEEA. The CDR3 spans 13 residues. The CDR3 bases are TGTGCCAGCAGCCTCAGACCATCCAATGAGCAGTTCTTC. Translation gives CASSLRPSNEQFF.

The J gene is TRBJ2-1, the V gene TRBV7-9; the D gene is possibly TRBD2 (6 bases). The germline V gene encodes CDR1 SEHNR and CDR2 FQNEAQ (reference sequence). V gave up 7 bases and J gave up 8 bases, with 15 bases separating them. The CDR3 is made up of 13 amino acids. The CDR3: CASKLLATHEQFF. The DNA of the CDR3 is TGTGCCAGCAAACTTCTAGCGACCCATGAGCAGTTCTTC.

The chain is built from TRBV11-3 and TRBJ2-1; unclear D gene. There are 14 residues in the CDR3. The V end lost 0 bases, the J end lost 10 bases, and 13 bases lay between the germline ends. The germline V gene encodes CDR1 SGHNT and CDR2 YENEEA. CDR3 coding DNA: TGTGCCAGCAGCTTAGATAGTGGAGTTTGGGAGCAGTTCTTC. It specifies CASSLDSGVWEQFF.

V gene TRBV30 combines with J gene TRBJ1-2; D gene uncertain. Deletions cut 1 base from V and 14 bases from J, with 14 bases between. The germline V gene has CDR1 GTSNPN and CDR2 SVGIG (reference sequence). There are 11 residues in the CDR3. The CDR3 protein is CAWSGTQRPTF. The CDR3 bases are TGTGCCTGGAGTGGCACGCAGCGTCCAACCTTC. Together with reference TRBV30 and TRBJ1-2, the CDR3 gives the full variable domain: SQTIHQWPATLVQPVGSPLSLECTVEGTSNPNLYWYRQAAGRGLQLLFYSVGIGQISSEVPQNLSASRPQDRQFILSSKKLLLSDSGFYLCAWSGTQRPTFGSGTRLTVV.

This clone occurred once. The chain links TRBV30 to TRBJ2-1; the D gene is possibly TRBD1 (5 bases). The V gene's germline CDR1 is GTSNPN and CDR2 SVGIG (reference sequence). V lost 2 bases and J 7 bases, leaving 9 bases between the germline ends. The CDR3 contains 12 residues. The CDR3 spells CAWSFKGNEQFF. The CDR3 DNA reads as TGTGCCTGGAGTTTTAAGGGGAATGAGCAGTTCTTC.

The chain recombines TRBV6-6 with TRBJ2-7, with D perhaps TRBD1 (7 bases). Trimming took 7 bases from V and 2 from J, leaving 12 bases between them. The CDR3 runs 13 residues. Looked up from germline, CDR1 is MNHNY and CDR2 is SVGAGI (reference sequence). The CDR3 spells CASTRGETYEQYF. The CDR3 coding sequence is TGTGCCAGCACCAGGGGGGAGACCTACGAGCAGTACTTC.

Remarks on this clone: The junction does not match germline at one end; this may be a read error. This sequence joins TRBV24-1 and TRBJ2-1; TRBD1 agrees at 10 bases. Germline loops: CDR1 KGHDR, CDR2 SFDVKD. This CDR3 is built from 14 residues. CDR3 loop: CATSDSPTGGDPVF. DNA of the CDR3: TGTGCCACCAGTGATTCGCCGACAGGGGGCGACCCGGTCTTC.

CDR3 amino acids: CASSQATIGLFF. The CDR3 DNA reads TGTGCCAGCAGCCAAGCGACTATTGGGCTGTTTTTT. The chain couples TRBV14 to TRBJ2-2, with D perhaps TRBD2 (5 bases). CDR1 SGHDN and CDR2 FVKESK come from the germline V gene. The CDR3 loop spans 12 amino acids. V gave up 1 base and J gave up 13 bases, with 10 bases separating them.

This clone has just a few counts. CDR3 sequence reads: CASRKNYGYTF. CDR3 bases: TGTGCCAGCAGAAAAAACTATGGCTACACCTTC. The chain is built from TRBV6-5 and TRBJ1-2, with no clear D. Germline loops: CDR1 MNHEY, CDR2 SVGAGI. V was cut by 6 bases and J by 2 bases, with 4 bases left in between. The CDR3 is made up of 11 amino acids.

The chain is built from TRBV2 and TRBJ1-2; D is unresolved. Per the germline V gene, CDR1 is SNHLY and CDR2 is FYNNEI. The CDR3 consists of 13 residues. With 7 bases removed from V and 0 bases from J, the gap between germline ends came to 9 bases. The CDR3 reads CASKIGPNYGYTF. CDR3 nucleotides: TGTGCCAGCAAAATTGGCCCTAACTATGGCTACACCTTC.

V gene TRBV13 combines with J gene TRBJ1-1; 7 bases are shared with TRBD1. Germline loops: CDR1 PRHDT, CDR2 FYEKMQ (reference sequence). V shed 6 bases, J shed 7 bases, and the junction held 11 bases outside the gene matches. The CDR3 sequence is 14 residues long. CDR3 loop: CASRGPGGTVEAFF. The CDR3 DNA is TGTGCCAGCAGGGGACCAGGGGGGACCGTTGAAGCTTTCTTT. The entire variable domain, with the rest obtained from reference TRBV13 and TRBJ1-1, is as follows: AAGVIQSPRHLIKEKRETATLKCYPIPRHDTVYWYQQGPGQDPQFLISFYEKMQSDKGSIPDRFSAQQFSDYHSELNMSSLELGDSALYFCASRGPGGTVEAFFGQGTRLTVV.

V and J are TRBV6-5 and TRBJ2-7; no definite D call. Germline V gene data show CDR1 as MNHEY and CDR2 as SVGAGI. Trimming removed 6 bases from V and 0 bases from J, with 12 bases in between. The CDR3 spans 14 residues. The DNA for the CDR3 is TGTGCCAGCAGCATTACGTCAGACTCCTACGAGCAGTACTTC. This gives the protein CASSITSDSYEQYF.

The chain uses TRBV14 and TRBJ2-7; D is uncertain. V lost 3 bases and J lost 3, with 6 bases in between. This CDR3 region has 12 residues. Germline V gene sequence: CDR1 SGHDN, CDR2 FVKESK. The CDR3 nucleotides read TGTGCCAGCAGCCAGGGTTACTACGAGCAGTACTTC. The encoded protein is CASSQGYYEQYF.